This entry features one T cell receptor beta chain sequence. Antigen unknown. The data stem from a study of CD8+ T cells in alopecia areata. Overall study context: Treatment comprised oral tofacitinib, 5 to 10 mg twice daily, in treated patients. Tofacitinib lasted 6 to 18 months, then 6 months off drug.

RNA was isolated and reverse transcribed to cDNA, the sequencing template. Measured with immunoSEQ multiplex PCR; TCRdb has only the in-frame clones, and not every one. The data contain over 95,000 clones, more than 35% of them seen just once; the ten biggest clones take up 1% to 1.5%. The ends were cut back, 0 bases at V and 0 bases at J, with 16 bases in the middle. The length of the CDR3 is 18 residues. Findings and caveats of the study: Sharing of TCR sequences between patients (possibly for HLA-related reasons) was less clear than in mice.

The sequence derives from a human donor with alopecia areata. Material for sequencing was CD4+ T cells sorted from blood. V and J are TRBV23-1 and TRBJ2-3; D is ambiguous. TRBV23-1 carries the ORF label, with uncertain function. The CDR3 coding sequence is TGCGCCAGCAGTCAATCGTGGGCGAGAACCTCTAGCACAGATACGCAGTATTTT. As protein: CASSQSWARTSSTDTQYF.